Listed here are 9 T cell receptor beta chains from one sample, sequenced in a study of cytomegalovirus exposure and HLA in healthy donors. The PCR was carried out with 60 Vbeta primers and 13 Jbeta primers. The repertoire was sequenced with immunoSEQ multiplex PCR; TCRdb's copy has only in-frame clones and lacks some. In the table there are around 150,000 clones, about four fifths of which are singletons. Sequencing was carried out using PBMCs. These receptors originate from a man between 25 and 39 years old in good health and CMV-seropositive.

The rearrangement uses TRBV4-1 and TRBJ2-7; 7 nucleotides agree with TRBD2. V gave up 0 bases and J gave up 2 bases; unmatched junction bases: 7. The length of the CDR3 is 16 residues. The germline V gene encodes CDR1 MGHRA and CDR2 YSYEKL. The CDR3 spells CASSQEPSGEPYEQYF. CDR3 sequence (DNA): TGCGCCAGCAGCCAAGAGCCTAGCGGTGAACCCTACGAGCAGTACTTC.

Of note for this clone: At one end the junction does not follow the germline gene, possibly because of a read error. The chain links TRBV5-4 to TRBJ2-1; D perhaps matches TRBD2 (5 bases). The CDR3 spans 14 residues. The germline gives CDR1 SGHNT, CDR2 YYREEE (reference sequence). The CDR3 protein is CASSLAGSSNEQFF. The CDR3, as DNA: TGTGCCAGCAGCTTGGCGGGGTCCTCCAATGAGCAGTTCTTC.

V gene TRBV5-1 combines with J gene TRBJ2-7, with a tentative D call TRBD2 (5 bases). Trimming removed 2 bases at V and 0 bases at J, with 6 bases between. The germline gives CDR1 SGHRS, CDR2 YFSETQ. CDR3 length equals 13 residues. CDR3 sequence (DNA): TGCGCCAGCAGCTTAGAGGGCTCCTACGAGCAGTACTTC. This sequence encodes CASSLEGSYEQYF. Supplemented by reference TRBV5-1 and TRBJ2-7, the full variable domain reads KAGVTQTPRYLIKTRGQQVTLSCSPISGHRSVSWYQQTPGQGLQFLFEYFSETQRNKGNFPGRFSGRQFSNSRSEMNVSTLELGDSALYLCASSLEGSYEQYFGPGTRLTVT.

The CDR3 DNA reads TGTGCCAGCAGTAAGACTAGCGGGGGCAAAGAGACCCAGTACTTC. Amino acid sequence: CASSKTSGGKETQYF. V usage is TRBV7-9 and J usage is TRBJ2-5; TRBD2 matches at 12 bases. Per the germline V gene, CDR1 is SEHNR and CDR2 is FQNEAQ (reference sequence). The V and J ends lost 6 bases and 3 bases, in that order; junction bases with no gene match: 5. The CDR3 is made up of 15 amino acids.

The V and J genes are TRBV30 and TRBJ2-6, with no clear D. Per germline, CDR1 GTSNPN and CDR2 SVGIG (reference sequence). The CDR3 is made up of 14 amino acids. Trimming took 5 bases from V and 0 from J, leaving 8 bases between them. The DNA for the CDR3 is TGTGCCTGGCTGCGGTCCTCTGGGGCCAACGTCCTGACTTTC. Translated, it gives CAWLRSSGANVLTF.

J is TRBJ1-6 and V is TRBV9; 10 bases are a match to TRBD1. J was trimmed by 8 bases and V by 4 bases; bases with no gene match: 9. Germline CDR1 and CDR2: SGDLS and YYNGEE. The CDR3 sequence is 16 residues long. The CDR3 here is CASSTDRGRIDSPLHF. The CDR3 DNA is TGTGCCAGCAGCACCGACAGGGGGCGAATTGATTCACCCCTCCACTTT.

The chain is built from TRBV2 and TRBJ1-1; 9 positions match TRBD1. This CDR3 region has 15 residues. Germline-derived CDR1 and CDR2 are SNHLY and FYNNEI. V dropped 2 bases and J dropped 2; count of bases not matched to a gene: 3. The CDR3 here is CASSERGQGNTEAFF. CDR3 bases: TGTGCCAGCAGTGAACGGGGACAGGGTAACACTGAAGCTTTCTTT.

The chain recombines TRBV18 with TRBJ2-1; 11 positions match TRBD2. Trimming took 3 bases from V and 7 from J; bases not matched to a gene: 5. The CDR3 contains 15 residues. Germline V gene sequence: CDR1 KGHSH, CDR2 LQKENI. CDR3 loop: CASSPRLAGKNEQFF. The CDR3 DNA follows: TGTGCCAGCTCACCCCGACTAGCGGGGAAGAATGAGCAGTTCTTC.

The rearrangement uses TRBV27 and TRBJ2-1; D might be TRBD2 (5 bases). Trimming stripped 3 bases from V and 1 base from J, with 13 bases between. The CDR3 is 16 residues long. Looked up from germline, CDR1 is MNHEY and CDR2 is SMNVEV (reference sequence). CDR3 in DNA: TGTGCCAGCAGTTTCGTCGCGGGTAGATCCTACAATGAGCAGTTCTTC. Protein sequence: CASSFVAGRSYNEQFF.